This TCR beta chain was obtained from a study of blood T cell repertoires in COVID-19. On the study more broadly: Sites across the United States, Italy and Spain contributed samples from acute and convalescent COVID-19.

Study members were between about 18 and 89 years old and lived in 20 to 30 US regions. The germline CDR1 and CDR2 sequences are SGHNT and YYREEE (reference sequence). Losses at the gene ends were 2 bases for V and 0 bases for J; bases not matched to a gene: 5. This CDR3 spans 16 amino acids. The repertoire was sequenced with immunoSEQ multiplex PCR; TCRdb's copy has only in-frame clones and lacks some. The table records about 370,000 clones, around 91% of them present only once. The sequenced material came from PBMCs or T cells enriched from blood (not recorded which). The chain carries TRBV5-4 and TRBJ2-1; 7 bases match TRBD2. This clonotype was obtained from a man aged 18 to 29 who had recovered from COVID-19. The chain's CDR3 is CASSFLAVSSYNEQFF. In nucleotides, the CDR3 is TGTGCCAGCAGCTTTCTAGCGGTCAGCTCCTACAATGAGCAGTTCTTC.